This entry describes one T cell receptor (beta chain). The antigen is unknown. The sample comes from a study of T cell repertoires in cytomegalovirus infection. Across the whole study: Indicated by public TCR beta signatures were CMV infection and matching HLA type.

V gave up 10 bases and J gave up 3 bases, with 12 bases separating them. The V gene's germline CDR1 is MNHGY and CDR2 SAAAGT. This CDR3 spans 12 amino acids. TCRdb fed the reads into MiXCR, producing one record per CDR3 protein. The data show fewer than 1,000,000 distinct CDR3 sequences, with 30% to 40% seen just once and around an eighth held by the top ten. This specimen was cultured CD8+ T cells from PBMCs, taken from culture after CMV antigen stimulation. This TCR was sampled from a human donor in good health (CMV status not recorded). Some clones in this sample may be carry-over from other donors' samples. This chain links TRBV6-8 with TRBJ1-1; D might be TRBD1 (6 bases). The CDR3 loop reads CATFYRDTEAFF. CDR3 nucleotides: TGTGCCACCTTTTACAGGGACACTGAAGCTTTCTTT.